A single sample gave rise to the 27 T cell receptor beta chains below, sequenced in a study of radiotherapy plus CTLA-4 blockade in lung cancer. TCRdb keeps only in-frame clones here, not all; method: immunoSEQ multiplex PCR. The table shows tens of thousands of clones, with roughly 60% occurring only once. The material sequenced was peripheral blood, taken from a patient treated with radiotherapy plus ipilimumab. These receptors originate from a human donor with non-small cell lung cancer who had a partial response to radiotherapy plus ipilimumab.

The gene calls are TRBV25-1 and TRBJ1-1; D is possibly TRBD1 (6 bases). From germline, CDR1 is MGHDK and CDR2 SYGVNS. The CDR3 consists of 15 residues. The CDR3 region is CVHLVAGDMNTEAFF. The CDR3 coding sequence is TGTGTACACCTGGTGGCAGGGGACATGAACACTGAAGCTTTCTTT.

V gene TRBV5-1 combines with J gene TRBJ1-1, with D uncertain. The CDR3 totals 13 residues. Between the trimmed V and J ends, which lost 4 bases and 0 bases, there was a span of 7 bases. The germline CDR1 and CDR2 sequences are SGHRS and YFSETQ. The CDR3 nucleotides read TGCGCCAGCAGCGTTCAATTGAACACTGAAGCTTTCTTT. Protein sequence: CASSVQLNTEAFF.

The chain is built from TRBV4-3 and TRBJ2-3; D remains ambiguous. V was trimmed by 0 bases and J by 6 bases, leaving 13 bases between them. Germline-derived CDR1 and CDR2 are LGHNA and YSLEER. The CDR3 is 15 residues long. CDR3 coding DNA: TGCGCCAGCAGCCAAGAGCGGTCACTTGAGGATACGCAGTATTTT. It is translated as CASSQERSLEDTQYF.

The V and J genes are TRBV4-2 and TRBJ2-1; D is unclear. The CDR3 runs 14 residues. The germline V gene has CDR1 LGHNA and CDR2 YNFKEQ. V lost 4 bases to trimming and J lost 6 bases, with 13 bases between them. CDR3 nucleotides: TGTGCCAGCAGCCCTGGTCCGGGTTCCAATGAGCAGTTCTTC. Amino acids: CASSPGPGSNEQFF.

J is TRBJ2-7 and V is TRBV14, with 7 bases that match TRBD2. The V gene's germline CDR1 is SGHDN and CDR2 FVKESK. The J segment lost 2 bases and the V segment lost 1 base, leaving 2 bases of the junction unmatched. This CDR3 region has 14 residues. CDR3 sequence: CASSQGGRAYEQYF. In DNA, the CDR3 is TGTGCCAGCAGCCAAGGCGGGAGAGCCTACGAGCAGTACTTC.

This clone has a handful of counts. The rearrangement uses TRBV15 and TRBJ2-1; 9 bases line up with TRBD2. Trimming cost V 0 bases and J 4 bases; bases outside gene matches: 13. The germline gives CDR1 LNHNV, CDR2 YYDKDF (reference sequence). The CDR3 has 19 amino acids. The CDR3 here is CATSRDLGIPTSGYNEQFF. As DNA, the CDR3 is TGTGCCACCAGCAGAGATTTGGGGATACCGACTAGCGGTTACAATGAGCAGTTCTTC.

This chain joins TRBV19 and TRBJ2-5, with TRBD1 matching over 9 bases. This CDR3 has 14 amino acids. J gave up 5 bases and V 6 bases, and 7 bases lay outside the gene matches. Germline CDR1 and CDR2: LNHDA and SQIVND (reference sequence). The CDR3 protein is CASSHRGRGETQYF. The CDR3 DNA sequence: TGTGCCAGTAGCCACAGGGGGCGCGGGGAGACCCAGTACTTC.

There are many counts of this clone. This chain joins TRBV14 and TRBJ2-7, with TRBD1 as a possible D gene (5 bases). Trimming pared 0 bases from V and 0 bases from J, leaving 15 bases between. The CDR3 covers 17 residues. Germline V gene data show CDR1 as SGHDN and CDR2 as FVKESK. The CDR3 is CASSQDLSPGYSYEQYF. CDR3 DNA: TGTGCCAGCAGCCAAGATCTTAGCCCAGGGTACTCCTACGAGCAGTACTTC.

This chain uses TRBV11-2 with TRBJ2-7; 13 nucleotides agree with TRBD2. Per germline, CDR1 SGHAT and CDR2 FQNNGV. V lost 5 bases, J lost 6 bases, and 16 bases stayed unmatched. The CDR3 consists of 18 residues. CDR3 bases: TGTGCCAGCAGCCTATATCGGACTAGCGGGAGTTCAGGGAGCGAGCAGTACTTC. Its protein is CASSLYRTSGSSGSEQYF.

The CDR3 DNA reads as TGTGCCAGCAGCGGGGACAGGGTTACTGAAGCTTTCTTT. Protein: CASSGDRVTEAFF. This chain connects TRBV7-8 to TRBJ1-1, with 9 bases identical to TRBD1. Germline values: CDR1 SGHVS, CDR2 FQNEAQ. V gave up 5 bases and J gave up 5 bases; unmatched junction bases: 3. The CDR3 loop spans 13 amino acids.

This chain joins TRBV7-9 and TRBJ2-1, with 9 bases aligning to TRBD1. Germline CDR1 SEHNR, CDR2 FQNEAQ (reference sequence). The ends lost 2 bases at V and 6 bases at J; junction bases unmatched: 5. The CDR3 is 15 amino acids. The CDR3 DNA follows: TGTGCCAGCAGCTTAACGGGACAGGGAGGCAATGAGCAGTTCTTC. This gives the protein CASSLTGQGGNEQFF.

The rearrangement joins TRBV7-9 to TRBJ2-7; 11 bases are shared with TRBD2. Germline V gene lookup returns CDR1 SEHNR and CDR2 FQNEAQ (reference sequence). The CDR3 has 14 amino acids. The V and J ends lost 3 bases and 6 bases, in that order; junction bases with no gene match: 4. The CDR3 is CASSFTSGSGEQYF. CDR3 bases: TGTGCCAGCAGCTTCACTAGCGGGAGCGGCGAGCAGTACTTC.

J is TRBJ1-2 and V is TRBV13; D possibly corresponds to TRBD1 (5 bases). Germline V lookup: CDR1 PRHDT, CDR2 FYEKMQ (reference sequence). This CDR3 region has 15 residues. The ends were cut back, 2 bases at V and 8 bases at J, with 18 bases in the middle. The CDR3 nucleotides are TGTGCCAGCAGCTTAATCGGACACCTCCCGGAGGGCTACACCTTC. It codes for CASSLIGHLPEGYTF.

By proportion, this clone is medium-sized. The CDR3 DNA follows: TGTGCCAGTAGTCTCGACGGACAGCCAGATGGCAATCAGCCCCAGCATTTT. Residues: CASSLDGQPDGNQPQHF. The chain couples TRBV19 to TRBJ1-5; D might be TRBD1 (6 bases). There are 17 residues in the CDR3. Trimming shortened V by 5 bases and J by 2 bases, and 19 bases separated the two germline ends. CDR1 LNHDA and CDR2 SQIVND come from the germline V gene (reference sequence).

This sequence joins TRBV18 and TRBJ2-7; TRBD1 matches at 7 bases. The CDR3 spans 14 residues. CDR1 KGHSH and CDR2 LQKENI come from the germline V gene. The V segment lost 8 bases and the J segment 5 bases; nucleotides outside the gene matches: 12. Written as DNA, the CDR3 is TGTGCCAGCCAAGGTGACAGGGTCAACGACGAGCAGTACTTC. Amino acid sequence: CASQGDRVNDEQYF. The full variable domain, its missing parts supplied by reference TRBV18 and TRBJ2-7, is NAGVMQNPRHLVRRRGQEARLRCSPMKGHSHVYWYRQLPEEGLKFMVYLQKENIIDESGMPKERFSAEFPKEGPSILRIQQVVRGDSAAYFCASQGDRVNDEQYFGPGTRLTVT.

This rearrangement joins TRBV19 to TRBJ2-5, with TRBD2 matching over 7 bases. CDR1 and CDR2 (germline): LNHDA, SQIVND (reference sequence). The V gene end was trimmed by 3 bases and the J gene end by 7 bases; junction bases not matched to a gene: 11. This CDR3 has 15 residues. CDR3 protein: CASSITLREAATQYF. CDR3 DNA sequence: TGTGCCAGTAGTATCACCCTTCGGGAGGCGGCGACCCAGTACTTC.

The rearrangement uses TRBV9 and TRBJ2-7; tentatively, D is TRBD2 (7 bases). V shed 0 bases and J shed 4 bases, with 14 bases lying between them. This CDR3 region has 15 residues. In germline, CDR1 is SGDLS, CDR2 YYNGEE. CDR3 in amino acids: CASSVERGGDYEQYF. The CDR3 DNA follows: TGTGCCAGCAGCGTAGAGAGGGGGGGAGATTACGAGCAGTACTTC.

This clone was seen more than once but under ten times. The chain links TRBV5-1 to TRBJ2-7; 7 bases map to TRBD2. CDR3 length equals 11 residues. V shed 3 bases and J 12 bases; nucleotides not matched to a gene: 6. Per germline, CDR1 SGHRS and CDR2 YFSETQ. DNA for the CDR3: TGCGCCAGCAGCTCGGGGGGAGGGATGTACTTC. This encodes CASSSGGGMYF.

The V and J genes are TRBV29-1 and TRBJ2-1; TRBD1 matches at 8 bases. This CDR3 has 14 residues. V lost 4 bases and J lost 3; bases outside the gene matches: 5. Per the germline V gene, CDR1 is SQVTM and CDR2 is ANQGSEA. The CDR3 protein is CSVGPTGVYNEQFF. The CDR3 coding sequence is TGCAGCGTTGGTCCGACAGGGGTCTACAATGAGCAGTTCTTC.

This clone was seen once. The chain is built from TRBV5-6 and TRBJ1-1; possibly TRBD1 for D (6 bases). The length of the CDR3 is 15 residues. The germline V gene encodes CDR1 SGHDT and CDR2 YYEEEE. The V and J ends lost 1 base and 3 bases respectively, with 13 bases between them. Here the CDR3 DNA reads TGTGCCAGCAGCTTGTACGGGGGGGCTCACACTGAAGCTTTCTTT. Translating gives CASSLYGGAHTEAFF.

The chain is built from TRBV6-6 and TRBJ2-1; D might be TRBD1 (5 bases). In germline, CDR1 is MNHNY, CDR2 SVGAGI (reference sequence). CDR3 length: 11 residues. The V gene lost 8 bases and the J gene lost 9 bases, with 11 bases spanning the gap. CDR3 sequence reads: CASSLQGEQFF. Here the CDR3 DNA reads TGTGCCAGCTCCCTGCAGGGTGAGCAGTTCTTC.

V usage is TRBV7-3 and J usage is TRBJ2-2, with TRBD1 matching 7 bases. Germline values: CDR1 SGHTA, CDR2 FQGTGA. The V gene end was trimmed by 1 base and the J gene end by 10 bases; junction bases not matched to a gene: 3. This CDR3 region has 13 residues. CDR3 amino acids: CASSLNTGVELFF. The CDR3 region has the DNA TGTGCCAGCAGCTTAAATACAGGGGTGGAGCTGTTTTTT. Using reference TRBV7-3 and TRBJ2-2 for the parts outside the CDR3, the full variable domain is GAGVSQTPSNKVTEKGKYVELRCDPISGHTALYWYRQSLGQGPEFLIYFQGTGAADDSGLPNDRFFAVRPEGSVSTLKIQRTERGDSAVYLCASSLNTGVELFFGEGSRLTVL.

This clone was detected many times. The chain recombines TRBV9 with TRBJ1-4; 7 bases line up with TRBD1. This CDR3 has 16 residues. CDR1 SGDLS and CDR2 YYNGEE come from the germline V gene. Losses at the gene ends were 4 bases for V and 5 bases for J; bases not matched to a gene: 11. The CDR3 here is CASSQGQTGVNEKLFF. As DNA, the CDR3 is TGTGCCAGCAGCCAGGGCCAAACAGGGGTGAATGAAAAACTGTTTTTT.

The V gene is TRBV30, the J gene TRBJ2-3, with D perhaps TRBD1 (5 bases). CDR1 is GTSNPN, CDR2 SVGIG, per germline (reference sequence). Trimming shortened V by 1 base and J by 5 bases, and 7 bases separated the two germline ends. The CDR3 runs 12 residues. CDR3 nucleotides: TGTGCCTGGAGTGAGGGGCGAGATACGCAGTATTTT. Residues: CAWSEGRDTQYF.

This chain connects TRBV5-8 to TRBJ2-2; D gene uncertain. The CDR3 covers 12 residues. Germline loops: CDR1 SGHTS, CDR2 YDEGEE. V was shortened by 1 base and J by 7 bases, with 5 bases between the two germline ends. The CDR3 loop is CASSLRVGELFF. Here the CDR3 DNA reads TGTGCCAGCAGCTTGAGAGTCGGGGAGCTGTTTTTT.

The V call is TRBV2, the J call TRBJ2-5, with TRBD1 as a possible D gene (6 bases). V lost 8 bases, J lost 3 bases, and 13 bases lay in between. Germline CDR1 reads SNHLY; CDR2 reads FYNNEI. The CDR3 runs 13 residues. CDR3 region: CASAAGEKETQYF. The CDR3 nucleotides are TGTGCCAGCGCGGCAGGGGAGAAAGAGACCCAGTACTTC.

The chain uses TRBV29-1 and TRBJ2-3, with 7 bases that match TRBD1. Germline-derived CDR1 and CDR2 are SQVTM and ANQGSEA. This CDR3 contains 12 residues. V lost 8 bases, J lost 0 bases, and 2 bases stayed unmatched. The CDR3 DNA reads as TGCAGCTTCAGGGGGAGCACAGATACGCAGTATTTT. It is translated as CSFRGSTDTQYF.